These 28 T cell receptor beta chains share one sample of origin, sequenced in a study of control samples from healthy donors and cancer patients. Sequencing used immunoSEQ multiplex PCR; TCRdb keeps in-frame clones, though not all of them. The profile shows about 150,000 clones, over 85% of them singletons. The sequencing input was blood. All receptors come from a man aged 50 or older in good health.

V and J are TRBV28 and TRBJ2-2; weak D call: TRBD1 (5 bases). This CDR3 is built from 13 residues. Germline lookup yields CDR1 MDHEN and CDR2 SYDVKM. The V gene lost 3 bases and the J gene lost 13 bases, with 15 bases spanning the gap. The CDR3 here is CASSLPQGRGLFF. In nucleotides, the CDR3 is TGTGCCAGCAGTTTGCCGCAGGGTAGGGGGCTGTTTTTT.

V usage is TRBV30 and J usage is TRBJ2-1, with TRBD2 matching 10 bases. The germline V gene encodes CDR1 GTSNPN and CDR2 SVGIG (reference sequence). Unmatched junction bases numbered 21, after V lost 4 bases and J lost 0 bases. This CDR3 has 21 residues. CDR3 region: CAWTGGRASGSIRGSYNEQFF. CDR3 bases: TGTGCCTGGACCGGGGGCCGGGCTAGCGGGAGTATTAGGGGCTCCTACAATGAGCAGTTCTTC.

J is TRBJ2-1 and V is TRBV5-5; D call uncertain. With 0 bases removed from V and 0 bases from J, the gap between germline ends came to 16 bases. The length of the CDR3 is 18 residues. Germline V gene data show CDR1 as SGHKS and CDR2 as YYEKEE (reference sequence). Written as DNA, the CDR3 is TGTGCCAGCAGCTTGGCCTCGACTGCCGCGAGCTCCTACAATGAGCAGTTCTTC. It is translated as CASSLASTAASSYNEQFF.

The rearrangement uses TRBV9 and TRBJ2-7; 9 bases agree with TRBD2. The CDR3 totals 16 residues. Germline CDR1 reads SGDLS; CDR2 reads YYNGEE. J lost 7 bases, V lost 3 bases, and 14 bases had no gene match. CDR3 region: CASSEGATRGREEQYF. The CDR3 DNA reads as TGTGCCAGCAGCGAGGGGGCGACCCGCGGGAGGGAAGAGCAGTACTTC.

This clone was seen just once. V gene TRBV29-1 combines with J gene TRBJ2-2; no firm D call. The V and J ends lost 7 bases and 0 bases respectively, with 12 bases between them. Germline V gene lookup returns CDR1 SQVTM and CDR2 ANQGSEA. The CDR3 extends over 14 amino acids. CDR3 nucleotide sequence: TGCAGCGCCAAAAACAGCGCGAACACCGGGGAGCTGTTTTTT. This codes for CSAKNSANTGELFF.

The V call is TRBV7-9, the J call TRBJ2-7, with TRBD2 matching 9 bases. V gave up 2 bases and J gave up 5 bases; unmatched junction bases: 4. The CDR3 covers 14 residues. Germline-derived CDR1 and CDR2 are SEHNR and FQNEAQ (reference sequence). The CDR3 is CASSLFQREDEQYF. CDR3 bases: TGTGCCAGCAGCTTATTCCAGCGGGAGGACGAGCAGTACTTC. The full variable domain, with the rest looked up from reference TRBV7-9 and TRBJ2-7, is DTGVSQNPRHKITKRGQNVTFRCDPISEHNRLYWYRQTLGQGPEFLTYFQNEAQLEKSRLLSDRFSAERPKGSFSTLEIQRTEQGDSAMYLCASSLFQREDEQYFGPGTRLTVT.

The V gene is TRBV19, the J gene TRBJ1-5; D is unresolved. The CDR3 runs 13 residues. Germline CDR1 and CDR2: LNHDA and SQIVND (reference sequence). V was shortened by 5 bases and J by 5 bases, with 10 bases between the two germline ends. The CDR3 is CASSLSWDQPQHF. The DNA of the CDR3 is TGTGCCAGTAGTTTATCGTGGGATCAGCCCCAGCATTTT.

The chain links TRBV5-4 to TRBJ1-1; D might be TRBD1 (6 bases). Trimming shortened V by 4 bases and J by 1 base, and 8 bases separated the two germline ends. Germline V lookup: CDR1 SGHNT, CDR2 YYREEE (reference sequence). The CDR3 consists of 13 residues. This CDR3 is CASSRDTNTEAFF. The DNA of the CDR3 is TGTGCCAGCAGCCGGGACACGAACACTGAAGCTTTCTTT.

V and J are TRBV6-5 and TRBJ1-4, with TRBD1 matching over 7 bases. CDR1 and CDR2 (germline): MNHEY, SVGAGI. V was pared by 5 bases and J by 4 bases, with 4 bases of the junction left unmatched. This CDR3 comprises 14 residues. DNA of the CDR3: TGTGCCAGCAGTAAGGGACAGCGTAATGAAAAACTGTTTTTT. This translates into CASSKGQRNEKLFF.

This rearrangement joins TRBV27 to TRBJ2-2; 11 bases are a match to TRBD2. Germline V gene lookup returns CDR1 MNHEY and CDR2 SMNVEV (reference sequence). V gave up 0 bases and J gave up 7 bases; unmatched junction bases: 16. The CDR3 length is 20 residues. CDR3 DNA: TGTGCCAGCAGTTTATCCGGGACTAGCGGTTCTCCTCCTGGGGGCGGGGAGCTGTTTTTT. As protein: CASSLSGTSGSPPGGGELFF.

V gene TRBV14 combines with J gene TRBJ1-6; tentatively, D is TRBD1 (6 bases). This CDR3 comprises 13 residues. The germline V gene encodes CDR1 SGHDN and CDR2 FVKESK. V lost 1 base, J lost 9 bases, and 7 bases lay in between. DNA of the CDR3: TGTGCCAGCAGCCAAGGGACAGCTTCACCCCTCCACTTT. Protein sequence: CASSQGTASPLHF.

The chain has TRBV12-3 or TRBV12-4 and TRBJ1-2, with TRBD1 identical over 8 bases. CDR3 size: 13 residues. The junction had 6 bases not matched to a gene; V was cut back by 6 bases and J by 6 bases. The CDR3 coding sequence is TGTGCCAGCAGGCGACAGGGGAACGATGGCTACACCTTC. This gives the protein CASRRQGNDGYTF.

Relative to its sample, this clone is medium-sized (0.01 to 0.1%). This rearrangement joins TRBV6-4 to TRBJ2-1; 10 nucleotides line up with TRBD2. The CDR3 runs 15 residues. CDR1 and CDR2 from the germline V gene are MRHNA and SNTAGT. Trimming removed 3 bases from V and 8 bases from J; junction bases left unmatched: 7. This CDR3 reads CASSEGLAGAHEQFF. CDR3 sequence (DNA): TGTGCCAGCAGTGAGGGGCTAGCGGGAGCCCATGAGCAGTTCTTC.

The V gene is TRBV5-1, the J gene TRBJ2-1; D possibly corresponds to TRBD2 (5 bases). This CDR3 has 15 amino acids. V was pared by 4 bases and J by 5 bases, with 16 bases between. The germline V gene encodes CDR1 SGHRS and CDR2 YFSETQ. CDR3 coding DNA: TGCGCCAGCAGCGCCGGGGAGCGGAGAGACAATGAGCAGTTCTTC. As protein: CASSAGERRDNEQFF.

This chain links TRBV2 with TRBJ1-1; TRBD1 is a possible D gene (5 bases). This CDR3 contains 14 residues. V was trimmed by 4 bases and J by 4 bases, leaving 13 bases between them. From germline, CDR1 is SNHLY and CDR2 FYNNEI. CDR3 in DNA: TGTGCCAGCAGTGTTTTGGGGACCCCCACTGAAGCTTTCTTT. It specifies CASSVLGTPTEAFF.

The chain is built from TRBV5-1 and TRBJ1-3; 7 bases align to TRBD1. The germline V gene encodes CDR1 SGHRS and CDR2 YFSETQ. V lost 4 bases and J lost 11; bases outside the gene matches: 18. This CDR3 is 16 amino acids long. In DNA form, the CDR3 reads TGCGCCAGCAGCCCCAACGCTGGACAGGCAACGTTGGCCATATATTTT. Translating gives CASSPNAGQATLAIYF.

The rearrangement links TRBV5-4 to TRBJ2-2, with 15 bases fitting TRBD2. V lost 3 bases and J lost 5; bases outside the gene matches: 2. This CDR3 comprises 16 residues. Germline-derived CDR1 and CDR2 are SGHNT and YYREEE (reference sequence). This CDR3 reads CASSSGLAGGTGELFF. CDR3 coding DNA: TGTGCCAGCAGCTCGGGACTAGCGGGAGGAACCGGGGAGCTGTTTTTT.

This clone was seen once. The V call is TRBV10-2, the J call TRBJ2-1; D might be TRBD1 or TRBD2, each matching 5 bases. V lost 8 bases and J lost 0, with 11 bases in between. This CDR3 has 14 amino acids. From germline, CDR1 is WSHSY and CDR2 SAAADI. The CDR3 here is CASGWGSSYNEQFF. CDR3 DNA: TGCGCCAGCGGGTGGGGGAGCTCCTACAATGAGCAGTTCTTC.

The V gene is TRBV5-6, the J gene TRBJ1-5; 7 positions match TRBD1. Trimming took 2 bases from V and 5 from J; bases not matched to a gene: 10. The CDR3 sequence is 16 residues long. CDR1 and CDR2 (germline): SGHDT, YYEEEE. This CDR3 reads CASSFKDRERDQPQHF. CDR3 in DNA: TGTGCCAGCAGCTTTAAAGACAGGGAGAGGGATCAGCCCCAGCATTTT.

V is TRBV18 and J is TRBJ2-7, with a tentative D call TRBD1 (8 bases). The CDR3 has 14 residues. V was clipped by 2 bases and J by 5 bases, with 13 bases between them. The germline V gene encodes CDR1 KGHSH and CDR2 LQKENI. The CDR3 spells CASSPTTGGDEQYF. CDR3 bases: TGTGCCAGCTCACCAACCACAGGGGGGGACGAGCAGTACTTC.

This chain joins TRBV29-1 and TRBJ1-3; tentative D call: TRBD1 (6 bases). This CDR3 comprises 13 residues. Per the germline V gene, CDR1 is SQVTM and CDR2 is ANQGSEA. The V end was cut by 6 bases, the J end by 8 bases, with 17 bases between. In DNA form, the CDR3 reads TGCAGCGTCATGGCCAGGGGAGGATACACCATATATTTT. Protein: CSVMARGGYTIYF.

The chain has TRBV6-2 or TRBV6-3 and TRBJ2-4; 7 bases agree with TRBD1. Trimming at V came to 2 bases and at J to 0 bases, leaving 16 bases not matched to a gene. Germline-derived CDR1 and CDR2 are MNHEY and SVGEGT. The CDR3 runs 20 residues. CDR3 DNA sequence: TGTGCCAGCAGTTACACAGGGGACAGAGGTGTGGGTGAAGCCAAAAACATTCAGTACTTC. It specifies CASSYTGDRGVGEAKNIQYF.

The V gene is TRBV3-1 (or the pseudogene TRBV3-2), the J gene TRBJ1-3; a weak D match, TRBD1 (6 bases). V was trimmed by 2 bases and J by 3 bases, leaving 11 bases between them. Germline V CDR1 and CDR2: LGHDT, YNNKEL (reference sequence). This CDR3 is built from 15 residues. For the CDR3, the DNA is TGTGCCAGCAGCCAAACCGCAGGGGTTGGAAACACCATATATTTT. This gives the protein CASSQTAGVGNTIYF.

The chain couples TRBV14 to TRBJ2-1; 8 bases are shared with TRBD2. Per germline, CDR1 SGHDN and CDR2 FVKESK. V lost 8 bases to trimming and J lost 1 base; unmatched junction nucleotides: 7. This CDR3 region has 15 residues. In DNA form, the CDR3 reads TGTGCCAGCGGGATCACTAGCGGATCCTACAATGAGCAGTTCTTC. It yields the protein CASGITSGSYNEQFF.

The genes are TRBV9 and TRBJ1-1; a possible D gene is TRBD1 (6 bases). The germline gives CDR1 SGDLS, CDR2 YYNGEE. The CDR3 is 14 amino acids. Trimming cost V 3 bases and J 7 bases, with 16 bases left between them. The CDR3 reads CASSERVQDSEAFF. The DNA of the CDR3 is TGTGCCAGCAGCGAGAGGGTCCAGGACAGTGAAGCTTTCTTT.

The chain carries TRBV6-5 and TRBJ1-2; D may be TRBD1 (5 bases). The CDR3 sequence is 12 residues long. Germline V gives CDR1 MNHEY, CDR2 SVGAGI. The V end lost 4 bases, the J end lost 5 bases, and 8 bases lay between the germline ends. CDR3: CASSFDRYGYTF. The CDR3 bases are TGTGCCAGCAGTTTTGACAGATATGGCTACACCTTC.

The chain carries TRBV5-1 and TRBJ2-3; no clear D gene. The germline CDR1 and CDR2 sequences are SGHRS and YFSETQ. Trimming stripped 4 bases from V and 4 bases from J, with 22 bases between. The CDR3 loop spans 17 amino acids. The CDR3 sequence: CASSKVSTPLLSDTQYF. The DNA of the CDR3 is TGCGCCAGCAGCAAGGTCTCCACTCCATTACTCTCAGATACGCAGTATTTT.

The rearrangement joins TRBV6-5 to TRBJ2-2; 7 bases map to TRBD1. V gave up 9 bases and J gave up 5 bases; unmatched junction bases: 6. Germline assignment: CDR1 MNHEY and CDR2 SVGAGI. The CDR3 is 13 amino acids. The CDR3 sequence: CASTGVGTGELFF. The CDR3 DNA reads as TGTGCCAGTACAGGGGTGGGGACCGGGGAGCTGTTTTTT.